A selection of T cell receptor beta chains follows, all from one sample in a study of blood T cells in healthy people across ages. TCRdb re-called the 5' RACE reads with MiXCR, one entry per CDR3 protein. The sample carries roughly 500,000 distinct CDR3 sequences, nearly 25% recorded once. This same sample was also taken into another study, of T cells of mothers and their children.

Sequenced material: blood. Every receptor here comes from a boy younger than 18 in good health. Both conserved end residues are part of each CDR3. Fields, in order: V gene, D gene, clone size, J gene, CDR3 DNA, CDR3 protein. A D gene is named only where the DNA matches it firmly. The size of a clone is reported for some rows only, either as once, few or many, or as a class for expanded clones.

v_gene: TRBV5-1; d_gene: TRBD2; abundance: NA; j_gene: TRBJ2-7; CDR3nt: TGCGCCAGCAGGGGACTAGCGGGAAGTATTGGCGAGCAGTACTTC; CDR3aa: CASRGLAGSIGEQYF
v_gene: TRBV27; d_gene: TRBD1; abundance: few; j_gene: TRBJ1-2; CDR3nt: TGTGCCAGCAGTTCCGCTCCCAGGGGGCATGGCTACACCTTC; CDR3aa: CASSSAPRGHGYTF
v_gene: TRBV4-3; d_gene: NA; abundance: NA; j_gene: TRBJ2-3; CDR3nt: TGCGCCAGCAGCCAAGATGTAAGGAGTACTTACGAGCAGTATTTT; CDR3aa: CASSQDVRSTYEQYF
v_gene: TRBV6-2/TRBV6-3; d_gene: TRBD1; abundance: NA; j_gene: TRBJ1-5; CDR3nt: TGTGCCAGCACCCGCGAGGGGACAGGGGGTAGGCCCCAGCATTTT; CDR3aa: CASTREGTGGRPQHF
v_gene: TRBV6-2/TRBV6-3; d_gene: TRBD1; abundance: NA; j_gene: TRBJ2-7; CDR3nt: TGTGCCAGCATCCCCCGTGAGAGGGGGCCTTACGAGCAGTACTTC; CDR3aa: CASIPRERGPYEQYF
v_gene: TRBV5-1; d_gene: TRBD2; abundance: NA; j_gene: TRBJ2-1; CDR3nt: TGCGCCAGCAGCCGCGGGGGGGCGGGAAATGAGCAGTTCTTC; CDR3aa: CASSRGGAGNEQFF
v_gene: TRBV7-3; d_gene: NA; abundance: NA; j_gene: TRBJ2-7; CDR3nt: TGTGCCAGCAGCCCCTCAGCGTCTCACGAGCAGTACTTC; CDR3aa: CASSPSASHEQYF
v_gene: TRBV6-5; d_gene: TRBD1; abundance: NA; j_gene: TRBJ2-1; CDR3nt: TGTGCCAGCAGGCAAAGGACAGGGGGAAACAATGAGCAGTTCTTC; CDR3aa: CASRQRTGGNNEQFF
v_gene: TRBV7-8; d_gene: NA; abundance: few; j_gene: TRBJ1-1; CDR3nt: TGTGCCAGCAGCTTGGGGGAAAGGAACACTGAAGCTTTCTTT; CDR3aa: CASSLGERNTEAFF
v_gene: TRBV4-2; d_gene: TRBD2; abundance: NA; j_gene: TRBJ2-7; CDR3nt: TGTGCCAGCAGCCAAGATATAGCGGGGGCCTACGAGCAGTACTTC; CDR3aa: CASSQDIAGAYEQYF
v_gene: TRBV18; d_gene: NA; abundance: NA; j_gene: TRBJ2-1; CDR3nt: TGTGCCAGCTCACCACCTGGGGCTCTGGCCAGTGAGCAGTTCTTC; CDR3aa: CASSPPGALASEQFF
v_gene: TRBV5-5; d_gene: NA; abundance: NA; j_gene: TRBJ1-5; CDR3nt: TGTGCCAGCAGCTTAAGTCTCATAGACCCTCAGCCCCAGCATTTT; CDR3aa: CASSLSLIDPQPQHF
v_gene: TRBV7-8; d_gene: NA; abundance: NA; j_gene: TRBJ2-5; CDR3nt: TGTGCCAGCAGCTTAAAAGGGGGGTTTCAAGAGACCCAGTACTTC; CDR3aa: CASSLKGGFQETQYF
v_gene: TRBV28; d_gene: TRBD1; abundance: NA; j_gene: TRBJ1-6; CDR3nt: TGTGCCAGCACCCCCGGGACAGCTATTCAGCCCCTCCACTTT; CDR3aa: CASTPGTAIQPLHF
v_gene: TRBV27; d_gene: NA; abundance: NA; j_gene: TRBJ2-3; CDR3nt: TGTGCCAGCAGCAGTAATTGGGGCGGTACAGATACGCAGTATTTT; CDR3aa: CASSSNWGGTDTQYF
v_gene: TRBV20-1; d_gene: NA; abundance: few; j_gene: TRBJ1-3; CDR3nt: TGCAGTGCTAGCCAAAACCCTGGAAACACCATATATTTT; CDR3aa: CSASQNPGNTIYF
v_gene: TRBV9; d_gene: TRBD2; abundance: NA; j_gene: TRBJ2-7; CDR3nt: TGTGCCAGCAGCGCGGGGGGAGGGCACTCCTACGAGCAGTACTTC; CDR3aa: CASSAGGGHSYEQYF
v_gene: TRBV12-3/TRBV12-4; d_gene: NA; abundance: NA; j_gene: TRBJ2-5; CDR3nt: TGTGCCAGCAGCCCATGGTTGGAGACCCAGTACTTC; CDR3aa: CASSPWLETQYF
v_gene: TRBV5-1; d_gene: NA; abundance: few; j_gene: TRBJ2-3; CDR3nt: TGCGCCAGCAGCCTTACGGGAATGTATGACACAGATACGCAGTATTTT; CDR3aa: CASSLTGMYDTDTQYF
v_gene: TRBV7-3; d_gene: TRBD2; abundance: NA; j_gene: TRBJ2-7; CDR3nt: TGTGCCAGCAGCTGGGGGGGAGGGTTGTCCTACGAGCAGTACTTC; CDR3aa: CASSWGGGLSYEQYF
v_gene: TRBV10-3; d_gene: NA; abundance: NA; j_gene: TRBJ2-7; CDR3nt: TGTGCCATCAGTGACACCTTATACGAGCAGTACTTC; CDR3aa: CAISDTLYEQYF
v_gene: TRBV5-1; d_gene: NA; abundance: few; j_gene: TRBJ1-4; CDR3nt: TGCGCCGGCAGCCCGGACGGACCCGTTAGGAAACTGTTTTTT; CDR3aa: CAGSPDGPVRKLFF